A few counts support the clone carrying this T cell receptor (beta chain). Its antigen is as yet unknown. Authors of the study amplified TCR beta CDR3 regions from RNA transcripts. In the first-round RT-PCR of the TCR CDR3, the HTBI primer set was used. TCRdb re-called the multiplex PCR reads with MiXCR, one entry per CDR3 protein. The sample yields some 800,000 distinct CDR3 sequences, around 39% seen once. Patients aged 18 to 65 had newly diagnosed hyperthyroidism lasting under 2 months. Diagnostic decisions used clinical symptoms, serum thyroxine and TRAb, thyroid ultrasound and orbital computed tomography. This entry comes from a study of T cells in Graves' hyperthyroidism and ophthalmopathy. Germline CDR1 reads PRHDT; CDR2 reads FYEKMQ (reference sequence). The CDR3 is 16 residues long. V was pared by 1 base and J by 9 bases, with 9 bases of the junction left unmatched. Study conclusions and caveats: Model output signaled ophthalmopathy a median roughly 6 months ahead of onset.

Sequenced sample: blood. The source is a young man with Graves' hyperthyroidism. The rearrangement links TRBV13 to TRBJ1-6; TRBD1 aligns across 7 bases. The CDR3 loop is CASSLDGDRSISPLHF. CDR3 sequence (DNA): TGTGCCAGCAGCTTAGATGGGGACAGATCTATTTCACCCCTCCACTTT.